The 32 T cell receptor beta chains below all came from one sample that was sequenced in a study of cytomegalovirus exposure and HLA in healthy donors. PCR was performed using 60 Vbeta and 13 Jbeta primers. Sequencing used immunoSEQ multiplex PCR; TCRdb keeps in-frame clones, though not all of them. The data contain more than 150,000 clones, 84% of them singletons. Sequencing used PBMCs. These receptors were collected from a boy aged 2-15 years in good health and CMV-seronegative.

The CDR3 DNA reads as TGTGCCAGCTCACCACCCGCGACTAGCCGACAAGAGACCCAGTACTTC. It encodes CASSPPATSRQETQYF. This sequence joins TRBV18 and TRBJ2-5; 7 bases are shared with TRBD2. Germline V lookup: CDR1 KGHSH, CDR2 LQKENI. The CDR3 has 16 residues. After removal of 0 bases from V and 2 bases from J, the junction contained 6 bases not matched to a gene.

J is TRBJ1-5 and V is TRBV27; D gene unclear. Germline V gene lookup returns CDR1 MNHEY and CDR2 SMNVEV (reference sequence). V was trimmed by 6 bases and J by 3 bases, leaving 6 bases between them. This CDR3 has 12 residues. CDR3 bases: TGTGCCAGCAGACAGAACAATCAGCCCCAGCATTTT. The encoded protein is CASRQNNQPQHF.

This rearrangement joins TRBV7-9 to TRBJ1-4; D is perhaps TRBD1 (6 bases). Germline values: CDR1 SEHNR, CDR2 FQNEAQ (reference sequence). The CDR3 runs 15 residues. V gave up 4 bases and J gave up 4 bases, with 13 bases separating them. The CDR3 here is CASSSLGAFNEKLFF. DNA for the CDR3: TGTGCCAGCAGCTCATTGGGGGCCTTTAATGAAAAACTGTTTTTT.

A single count supports this clone. The sample contains more than one DNA sequence encoding this CDR3. The rearrangement joins TRBV6-1 to TRBJ2-3; the D gene is possibly TRBD1 (6 bases). V gave up 6 bases and J gave up 2 bases, with 15 bases separating them. CDR1 MNHNS and CDR2 SASEGT come from the germline V gene. This CDR3 spans 15 amino acids. The CDR3 nucleotides read TGTGCCAGCAGCGGATCACAGGGTTTCACAGATACGCAGTATTTT. This sequence encodes CASSGSQGFTDTQYF.

This chain uses TRBV7-6 with TRBJ2-3; 10 nucleotides match TRBD2. V was clipped by 4 bases and J by 4 bases; unmatched bases: 5. Per germline, CDR1 SGHVS and CDR2 FNYEAQ. The CDR3 spans 15 residues. CDR3 protein: CASSSSGRVADTQYF. DNA of the CDR3: TGTGCCAGCAGCTCTAGCGGGAGAGTGGCAGATACGCAGTATTTT.

The J gene is TRBJ2-5, the V gene TRBV5-6; D uncertain. Germline CDR1 and CDR2: SGHDT and YYEEEE. The CDR3 sequence is 11 residues long. V was trimmed by 4 bases and J by 5 bases, leaving 6 bases between them. The CDR3 loop is CASSRGETQYF. DNA for the CDR3: TGTGCCAGCAGCCGCGGTGAGACCCAGTACTTC.

V gene TRBV7-3 combines with J gene TRBJ2-7; 14 bases line up with TRBD2. The CDR3 length is 14 residues. V was clipped by 6 bases and J by 12 bases; unmatched bases: 10. CDR1 and CDR2 (germline): SGHTA, FQGTGA. CDR3: CASRHTGTSGSWYF. The CDR3 nucleotides read TGTGCCAGCAGACACACCGGGACTAGCGGGAGTTGGTACTTC.

This sequence joins TRBV5-1 and TRBJ1-2; TRBD1 is a possible D gene (6 bases). Trimming stripped 0 bases from V and 8 bases from J, with 11 bases between. The germline V gene has CDR1 SGHRS and CDR2 YFSETQ. CDR3 length: 13 residues. The CDR3 is CASSLGTDEGYTF. The CDR3, as DNA: TGCGCCAGCAGCTTGGGGACAGATGAGGGCTACACCTTC. Full variable domain (remainder filled in from reference TRBV5-1 and TRBJ1-2): KAGVTQTPRYLIKTRGQQVTLSCSPISGHRSVSWYQQTPGQGLQFLFEYFSETQRNKGNFPGRFSGRQFSNSRSEMNVSTLELGDSALYLCASSLGTDEGYTFGSGTRLTVV.

A note on this clone: One end of the junction fails to match germline, which may point to a read error. This sequence joins TRBV5-1 and TRBJ1-2, with 11 bases fitting TRBD1. This CDR3 is built from 13 residues. CDR1 is SGHRS and CDR2 is YFSETQ in the germline V gene. CDR3 region: CASSLAGQGALSF. Written as DNA, the CDR3 is TGCGCCAGCAGCTTGGCCGGACAGGGGGCCCTTTCCTTC.

This clone was found once. The V gene is TRBV6-1, the J gene TRBJ2-7, with 14 nucleotides matching TRBD2. From germline, CDR1 is MNHNS and CDR2 SASEGT. This CDR3 comprises 16 residues. The trim removed 3 bases at V and 7 bases at J, leaving 8 bases unmatched. CDR3 sequence reads: CASSDRPGLAGVEQYF. The CDR3 nucleotides read TGTGCCAGCAGTGACCGCCCGGGACTAGCGGGAGTAGAGCAGTACTTC.

The chain is built from TRBV7-9 and TRBJ2-3; TRBD2 matches 13 bases. Germline values: CDR1 SEHNR, CDR2 FQNEAQ (reference sequence). The CDR3 extends over 18 amino acids. Trimming removed 3 bases from V and 1 base from J; junction bases left unmatched: 7. The CDR3 protein is CASSFITSGRAGTDTQYF. The CDR3, as DNA: TGTGCCAGCAGCTTTATTACTAGCGGGAGGGCCGGCACAGATACGCAGTATTTT.

The chain uses TRBV9 and TRBJ2-7; 8 bases map to TRBD1. V shed 3 bases and J 7 bases; nucleotides not matched to a gene: 12. The CDR3 extends over 15 amino acids. Germline V gene lookup returns CDR1 SGDLS and CDR2 YYNGEE. In DNA form, the CDR3 reads TGTGCCAGCAGCGATGGACAGGGACCCCAAAGGGAGCAGTACTTC. This codes for CASSDGQGPQREQYF. Full variable domain (remainder filled in from reference TRBV9 and TRBJ2-7): DSGVTQTPKHLITATGQRVTLRCSPRSGDLSVYWYQQSLDQGLQFLIQYYNGEERAKGNILERFSAQQFPDLHSELNLSSLELGDSALYFCASSDGQGPQREQYFGPGTRLTVT.

The V and J genes are TRBV11-2 and TRBJ1-2; TRBD1 matches at 7 bases. The CDR3 totals 13 residues. Germline CDR1 is SGHAT and CDR2 is FQNNGV. V dropped 6 bases and J dropped 7; count of bases not matched to a gene: 8. The CDR3 spells CASSSYRGGGYTF. The CDR3 region has the DNA TGTGCCAGCAGTTCGTACAGGGGAGGTGGCTACACCTTC.

This chain links TRBV7-8 with TRBJ2-1; 9 positions match TRBD2. The germline CDR1 and CDR2 sequences are SGHVS and FQNEAQ. This CDR3 has 16 residues. V lost 3 bases, J lost 5 bases, and 8 bases stayed unmatched. CDR3 sequence (DNA): TGTGCCAGCAGCTTTCGGGGCCTAGCGGGGAACAATGAGCAGTTCTTC. Protein: CASSFRGLAGNNEQFF.

The V and J genes are TRBV5-6 and TRBJ1-1; 7 bases fit TRBD1. In germline, CDR1 is SGHDT, CDR2 YYEEEE. The junction had 5 bases not matched to a gene; V was cut back by 3 bases and J by 9 bases. The CDR3 consists of 12 residues. CDR3 nucleotide sequence: TGTGCCAGCAGCTCGGGACAGCAAAAAGCTTTCTTT. Encoded protein: CASSSGQQKAFF.

This clone was counted between two and nine times. V and J are TRBV5-4 and TRBJ1-1, with 9 positions matching TRBD1. Trimming cost V 4 bases and J 5 bases; bases outside gene matches: 9. There are 15 residues in the CDR3. The germline gives CDR1 SGHNT, CDR2 YYREEE (reference sequence). CDR3 loop: CASSQPGTGQTEAFF. CDR3 DNA sequence: TGTGCCAGCAGCCAACCAGGGACAGGGCAAACTGAAGCTTTCTTT.

This chain joins TRBV28 and TRBJ2-3, with 8 bases aligning to TRBD1. Germline CDR1 reads MDHEN; CDR2 reads SYDVKM. Germline trimming cut 4 bases from V and 6 bases from J; bases unmatched to any gene: 6. The CDR3 is 14 residues long. CDR3 nucleotides: TGTGCCAGCAGTTCCCCGGACAGGGCTGATACGCAGTATTTT. It translates to CASSSPDRADTQYF.

V and J are TRBV2 and TRBJ2-7; the match to TRBD1 covers 7 bases. Germline V gene data show CDR1 as SNHLY and CDR2 as FYNNEI. This CDR3 region has 13 residues. The V segment lost 8 bases and the J segment 0 bases; nucleotides outside the gene matches: 4. CDR3 in amino acids: CASVGQSSYEQYF. The DNA for the CDR3 is TGTGCCAGCGTGGGACAGAGCTCCTACGAGCAGTACTTC.

This sequence joins TRBV7-9 and TRBJ2-1; D is possibly TRBD2 (6 bases). Germline-derived CDR1 and CDR2 are SEHNR and FQNEAQ (reference sequence). Trimming pared 1 base from V and 11 bases from J, leaving 18 bases between. The CDR3 spans 15 residues. The CDR3 spells CASSLDGATRGKQFF. In DNA form, the CDR3 reads TGTGCCAGCAGCTTAGATGGAGCCACCCGGGGGAAGCAGTTCTTC.

This chain connects TRBV6-1 to TRBJ2-4; a weak D match, TRBD2 (5 bases). This CDR3 is built from 16 residues. V gave up 0 bases and J gave up 7 bases, with 16 bases separating them. From germline, CDR1 is MNHNS and CDR2 SASEGT. CDR3 DNA sequence: TGTGCCAGCAGTGAAGCCCTCCACGGGGTTAGGAACATTCAGTACTTC. It codes for CASSEALHGVRNIQYF.

This sequence joins TRBV27 and TRBJ1-2, with D possibly being TRBD1 (5 bases). V was trimmed by 3 bases and J by 0 bases, leaving 8 bases between them. This CDR3 is built from 14 residues. Germline V gene lookup returns CDR1 MNHEY and CDR2 SMNVEV (reference sequence). The CDR3 is CASSLRGANYGYTF. CDR3 DNA: TGTGCCAGCAGTTTGCGGGGGGCTAACTATGGCTACACCTTC.

The V call is TRBV5-1, the J call TRBJ2-7; D possibly corresponds to TRBD2 (6 bases). Trimming removed 4 bases from V and 0 bases from J, with 14 bases in between. The length of the CDR3 is 15 residues. In germline, CDR1 is SGHRS, CDR2 YFSETQ. The chain's CDR3 is CASSAGTSSSYEQYF. The CDR3 region has the DNA TGCGCCAGCAGCGCCGGGACTTCGAGCTCCTACGAGCAGTACTTC. Full variable domain (remainder filled in from reference TRBV5-1 and TRBJ2-7): KAGVTQTPRYLIKTRGQQVTLSCSPISGHRSVSWYQQTPGQGLQFLFEYFSETQRNKGNFPGRFSGRQFSNSRSEMNVSTLELGDSALYLCASSAGTSSSYEQYFGPGTRLTVT.

The chain links TRBV28 to TRBJ2-4, with D maybe TRBD1 (5 bases). CDR1 and CDR2 (germline): MDHEN, SYDVKM. V was pared by 8 bases and J by 7 bases, with 15 bases between. This CDR3 spans 13 amino acids. CDR3 sequence reads: CASQLGVRNIQYF. The CDR3 DNA reads as TGTGCCAGCCAATTAGGGGTGCGGAACATTCAGTACTTC.

The CDR3 protein is CSVESEGANTEAFF. CDR3 DNA: TGCAGCGTTGAAAGCGAGGGGGCGAACACTGAAGCTTTCTTT. This rearrangement joins TRBV29-1 to TRBJ1-1; 7 nucleotides align to TRBD1. V was pared by 2 bases and J by 1 base, with 4 bases of the junction left unmatched. The germline CDR1 and CDR2 sequences are SQVTM and ANQGSEA. This CDR3 comprises 14 residues.

The chain combines TRBV25-1 with TRBJ1-1; no reliable D call. Trimming pared 0 bases from V and 1 base from J, leaving 15 bases between. CDR1 is MGHDK, CDR2 SYGVNS, per germline. The CDR3 runs 17 residues. CDR3 residues: CASSEYGVRARNTEAFF. The CDR3 DNA reads as TGTGCCAGCAGTGAATATGGGGTGAGGGCCAGGAACACTGAAGCTTTCTTT.

The table lists this clone with a count of one. V gene TRBV7-2 combines with J gene TRBJ2-5, with TRBD2 identical over 7 bases. Looked up from germline, CDR1 is SGHTA and CDR2 is FQGNSA. This CDR3 comprises 16 residues. The trim removed 5 bases at V and 4 bases at J, leaving 13 bases unmatched. CDR3 loop: CASSPQGGRNGETQYF. CDR3 nucleotides: TGTGCCAGCAGCCCCCAAGGCGGGAGAAATGGAGAGACCCAGTACTTC.

This rearrangement joins TRBV10-3 to TRBJ2-7; 8 nucleotides line up with TRBD2. V was pared by 2 bases and J by 2 bases, with 8 bases of the junction left unmatched. The CDR3 covers 16 residues. Germline values: CDR1 ENHRY, CDR2 SYGVKD. As DNA, the CDR3 is TGTGCCATCAGTGAGGCGGCCGAGCGGGGGACCTACGAGCAGTACTTC. Protein product: CAISEAAERGTYEQYF.

The chain couples TRBV4-2 to TRBJ1-2; 7 bases are a match to TRBD1. Trimming removed 5 bases from V and 4 bases from J; junction bases left unmatched: 7. Germline CDR1 reads LGHNA; CDR2 reads YNFKEQ. The CDR3 totals 14 residues. The CDR3 protein is CASSGQVGTYGYTF. As DNA, the CDR3 is TGTGCCAGCAGCGGACAGGTGGGGACCTATGGCTACACCTTC.

This chain joins TRBV18 and TRBJ2-1; a possible D gene is TRBD2 (6 bases). This CDR3 has 14 amino acids. Trimming took 2 bases from V and 7 from J, leaving 12 bases between them. Germline V CDR1 and CDR2: KGHSH, LQKENI. The CDR3 protein is CASSPGGRRNEQFF. The CDR3 nucleotides are TGTGCCAGCTCACCAGGAGGGCGGAGGAATGAGCAGTTCTTC.

The table lists this clone with a count of one. The chain links TRBV9 to TRBJ1-1, with D unresolved. Trimming removed 3 bases from V and 11 bases from J, with 11 bases in between. CDR3 length: 11 amino acids. The germline gives CDR1 SGDLS, CDR2 YYNGEE. The CDR3 DNA reads TGTGCCAGCAGCGCCGGTTGGTCGGCTTTCTTT. Amino acid sequence: CASSAGWSAFF.

The chain couples TRBV5-1 to TRBJ1-3, with D possibly being TRBD1 (5 bases). The CDR3 runs 16 residues. V dropped 5 bases and J dropped 3 bases, with 18 bases sitting between them. From germline, CDR1 is SGHRS and CDR2 YFSETQ. This CDR3 reads CASRREQEIIGNTIYF. CDR3 bases: TGCGCCAGCAGGAGAGAACAGGAGATTATTGGAAACACCATATATTTT. Supplemented by reference TRBV5-1 and TRBJ1-3, the full variable domain reads KAGVTQTPRYLIKTRGQQVTLSCSPISGHRSVSWYQQTPGQGLQFLFEYFSETQRNKGNFPGRFSGRQFSNSRSEMNVSTLELGDSALYLCASRREQEIIGNTIYFGEGSWLTVV.

V usage is TRBV15 and J usage is TRBJ1-2; 8 bases are a match to TRBD1. The J segment lost 0 bases and the V segment lost 1 base, leaving 7 bases of the junction unmatched. The CDR3 covers 17 residues. Germline values: CDR1 LNHNV, CDR2 YYDKDF (reference sequence). CDR3 nucleotides: TGTGCCACCAGCAGAGTTCCCCGGACAGGGCCTAACTATGGCTACACCTTC. Translation: CATSRVPRTGPNYGYTF.